This T cell receptor (beta chain) was retrieved from a study of blood T cell repertoires in COVID-19. At the level of the study: Sources were T cells, B-cell-depleted T cells, or PBMCs; the material itself was cDNA or gDNA.

This CDR3 has 16 amino acids. Germline V gene lookup returns CDR1 SGHTA and CDR2 FQGNSA. J was trimmed by 7 bases and V by 3 bases; bases with no gene match: 9. Only in-frame clones appear in the TCRdb table, and some are missing; sequencing was by immunoSEQ multiplex PCR. This table holds about 390,000 clones, about 87% found once. The TCR sequence derives from a woman between 55 and 75 years old with COVID-19, enrolled during active disease. The chain recombines TRBV7-2 with TRBJ1-5; 10 positions match TRBD1. Sequencing was done on a sample of peripheral blood. For the CDR3, the DNA is TGTGCCAGCAGCTTGCAAGGGACAGGGGTAGGGCAGCCCCAGCATTTT. The encoded protein is CASSLQGTGVGQPQHF.